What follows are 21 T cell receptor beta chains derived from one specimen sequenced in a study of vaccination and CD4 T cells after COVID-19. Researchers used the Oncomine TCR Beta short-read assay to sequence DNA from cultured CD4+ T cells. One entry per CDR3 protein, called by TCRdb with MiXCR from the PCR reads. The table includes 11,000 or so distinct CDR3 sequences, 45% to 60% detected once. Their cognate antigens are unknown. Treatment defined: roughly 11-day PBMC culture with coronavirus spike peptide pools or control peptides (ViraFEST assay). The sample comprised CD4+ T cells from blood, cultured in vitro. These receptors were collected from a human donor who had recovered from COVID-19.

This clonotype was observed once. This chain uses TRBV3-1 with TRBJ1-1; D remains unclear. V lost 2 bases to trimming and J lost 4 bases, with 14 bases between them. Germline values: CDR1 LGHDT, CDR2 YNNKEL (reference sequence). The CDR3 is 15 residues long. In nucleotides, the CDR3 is TGTGCCAGCAGCCAAAGCCGCAGTGGGAGCACTGAAGCTTTCTTT. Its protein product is CASSQSRSGSTEAFF.

The CDR3, as DNA: TGCGCCAGCAGCTTCGCTAGCGAGGATACGCAGTATTTT. Its protein is CASSFASEDTQYF. This chain uses TRBV5-1 with TRBJ2-3, with D perhaps matching TRBD2 (6 bases). This CDR3 spans 13 amino acids. Germline-derived CDR1 and CDR2 are SGHRS and YFSETQ. Trimming pared 2 bases from V and 6 bases from J, leaving 10 bases between.

The CDR3 region has the DNA TGTGCCAGCAGGGACGGCCGGGGCGAGCAGTACTTC. Its protein is CASRDGRGEQYF. The chain combines TRBV6-1 with TRBJ2-7; tentatively, D is TRBD2 (5 bases). Germline V gene data show CDR1 as MNHNS and CDR2 as SASEGT. The V and J ends lost 6 bases and 6 bases respectively, with 12 bases between them. This CDR3 spans 12 amino acids.

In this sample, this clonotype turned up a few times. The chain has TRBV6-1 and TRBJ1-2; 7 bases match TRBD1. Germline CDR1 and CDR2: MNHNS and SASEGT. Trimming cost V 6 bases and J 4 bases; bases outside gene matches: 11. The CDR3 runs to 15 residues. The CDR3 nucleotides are TGTGCCAGCAGCCCCATCGGAGGGGGCAGCTATGGCTACACCTTC. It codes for CASSPIGGGSYGYTF.

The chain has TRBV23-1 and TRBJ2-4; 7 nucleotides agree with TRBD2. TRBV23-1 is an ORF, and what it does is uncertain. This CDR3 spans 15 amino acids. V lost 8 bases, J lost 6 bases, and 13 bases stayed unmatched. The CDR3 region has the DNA TGCGCCAGCGATGCGAAGGCTAGCGGACTAAACATTCAGTACTTC. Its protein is CASDAKASGLNIQYF.

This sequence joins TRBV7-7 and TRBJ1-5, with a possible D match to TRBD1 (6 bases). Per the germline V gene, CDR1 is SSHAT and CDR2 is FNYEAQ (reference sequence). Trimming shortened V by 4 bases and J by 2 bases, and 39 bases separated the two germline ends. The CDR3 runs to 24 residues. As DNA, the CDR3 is TGTGCCAGCAGCTACGAATGGACGGACAGATACATACCAGATATTCAATCATGCAATCAGCCCCAGCATTTT. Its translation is CASSYEWTDRYIPDIQSCNQPQHF.

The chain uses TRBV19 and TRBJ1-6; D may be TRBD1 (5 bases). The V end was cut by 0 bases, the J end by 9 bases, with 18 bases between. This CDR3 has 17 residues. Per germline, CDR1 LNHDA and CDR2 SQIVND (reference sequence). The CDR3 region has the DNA TGTGCCAGTAGTATAGATCTTCCTAACAGGTGGGGTTCACCCCTCCACTTT. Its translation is CASSIDLPNRWGSPLHF. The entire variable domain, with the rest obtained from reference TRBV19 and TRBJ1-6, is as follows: DGGITQSPKYLFRKEGQNVTLSCEQNLNHDAMYWYRQDPGQGLRLIYYSQIVNDFQKGDIAEGYSVSREKKESFPLTVTSAQKNPTAFYLCASSIDLPNRWGSPLHFGNGTRLTVT.

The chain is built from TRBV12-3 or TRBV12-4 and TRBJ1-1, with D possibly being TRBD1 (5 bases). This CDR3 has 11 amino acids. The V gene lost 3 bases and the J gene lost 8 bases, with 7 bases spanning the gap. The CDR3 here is CASSFRDEAFF. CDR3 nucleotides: TGTGCCAGCAGTTTCCGGGACGAAGCTTTCTTT.

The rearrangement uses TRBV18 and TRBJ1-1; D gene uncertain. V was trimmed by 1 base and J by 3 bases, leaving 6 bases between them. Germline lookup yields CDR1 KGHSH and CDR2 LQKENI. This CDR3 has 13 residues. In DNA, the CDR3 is TGTGCCAGCTCACCACGGGCGGACACTGAAGCTTTCTTT. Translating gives CASSPRADTEAFF.

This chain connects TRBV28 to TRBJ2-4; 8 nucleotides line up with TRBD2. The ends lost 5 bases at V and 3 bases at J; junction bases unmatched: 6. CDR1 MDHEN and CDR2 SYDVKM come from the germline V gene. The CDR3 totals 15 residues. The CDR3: CASSPGGAGKNIQYF. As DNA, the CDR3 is TGTGCCAGCAGTCCCGGGGGGGCCGGCAAAAACATTCAGTACTTC.

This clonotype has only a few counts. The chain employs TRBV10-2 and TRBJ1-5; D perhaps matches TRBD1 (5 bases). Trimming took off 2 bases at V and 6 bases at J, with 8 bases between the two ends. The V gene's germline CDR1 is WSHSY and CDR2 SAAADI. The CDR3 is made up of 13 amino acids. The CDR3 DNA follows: TGCGCCAGCAGTGAGCCGGGACCTCAGCCCCAGCATTTT. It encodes CASSEPGPQPQHF.

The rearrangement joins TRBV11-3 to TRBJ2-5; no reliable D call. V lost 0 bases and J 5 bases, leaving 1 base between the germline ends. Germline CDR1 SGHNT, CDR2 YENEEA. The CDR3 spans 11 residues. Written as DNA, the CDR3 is TGTGCCAGCAGCTTAGATGAGACCCAGTACTTC. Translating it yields CASSLDETQYF.

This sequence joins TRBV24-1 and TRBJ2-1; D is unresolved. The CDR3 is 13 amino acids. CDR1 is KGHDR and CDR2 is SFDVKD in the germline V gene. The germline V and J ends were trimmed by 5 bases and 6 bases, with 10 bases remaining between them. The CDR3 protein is CATSVHSGNEQFF. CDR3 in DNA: TGTGCCACCAGTGTTCACAGTGGCAATGAGCAGTTCTTC.

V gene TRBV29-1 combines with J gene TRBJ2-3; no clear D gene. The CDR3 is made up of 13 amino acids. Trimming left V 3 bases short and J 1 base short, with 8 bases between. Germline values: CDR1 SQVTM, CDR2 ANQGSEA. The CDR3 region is CSVDFAGTDTQYF. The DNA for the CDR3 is TGCAGCGTTGATTTCGCGGGCACAGATACGCAGTATTTT.

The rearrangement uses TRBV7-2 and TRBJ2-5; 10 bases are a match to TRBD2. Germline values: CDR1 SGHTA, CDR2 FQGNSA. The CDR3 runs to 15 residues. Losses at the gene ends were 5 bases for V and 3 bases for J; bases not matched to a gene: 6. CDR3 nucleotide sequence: TGTGCCAGCAGCCTACAGGGACTAGCGAAAGAGACCCAGTACTTC. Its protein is CASSLQGLAKETQYF.

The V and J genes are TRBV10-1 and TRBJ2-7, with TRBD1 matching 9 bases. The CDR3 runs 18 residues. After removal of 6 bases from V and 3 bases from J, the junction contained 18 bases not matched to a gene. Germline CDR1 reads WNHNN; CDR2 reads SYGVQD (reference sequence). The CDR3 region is CASRMPGQGGAKFYEQYF. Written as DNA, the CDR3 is TGCGCCAGCAGGATGCCGGGACAGGGTGGGGCAAAGTTCTACGAGCAGTACTTC.

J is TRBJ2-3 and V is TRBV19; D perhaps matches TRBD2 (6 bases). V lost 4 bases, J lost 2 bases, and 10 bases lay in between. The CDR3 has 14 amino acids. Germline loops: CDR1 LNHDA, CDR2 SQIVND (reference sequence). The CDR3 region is CASSKWGDTDTQYF. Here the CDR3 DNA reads TGTGCCAGTAGTAAGTGGGGGGACACAGATACGCAGTATTTT.

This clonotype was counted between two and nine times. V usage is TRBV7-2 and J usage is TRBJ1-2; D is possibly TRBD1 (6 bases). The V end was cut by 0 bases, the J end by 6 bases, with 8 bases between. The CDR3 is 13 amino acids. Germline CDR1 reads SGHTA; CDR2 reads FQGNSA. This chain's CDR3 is CASSLAQGHGYTF. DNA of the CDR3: TGTGCCAGCAGCTTAGCACAGGGACATGGCTACACCTTC.

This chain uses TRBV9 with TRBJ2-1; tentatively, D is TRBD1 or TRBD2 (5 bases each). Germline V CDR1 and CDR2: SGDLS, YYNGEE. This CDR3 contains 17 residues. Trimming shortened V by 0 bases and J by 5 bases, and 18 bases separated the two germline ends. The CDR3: CASSVAPGGISHNEQFF. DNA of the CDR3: TGTGCCAGCAGCGTAGCTCCTGGGGGAATTTCCCACAATGAGCAGTTCTTC.

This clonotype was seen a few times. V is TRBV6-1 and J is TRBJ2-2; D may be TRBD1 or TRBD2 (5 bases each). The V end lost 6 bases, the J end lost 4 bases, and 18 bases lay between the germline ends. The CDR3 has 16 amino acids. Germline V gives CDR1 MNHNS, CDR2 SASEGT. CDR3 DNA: TGTGCCAGCAGCGATATCGGGACCCAACGCACCGGGGAGCTGTTTTTT. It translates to CASSDIGTQRTGELFF.

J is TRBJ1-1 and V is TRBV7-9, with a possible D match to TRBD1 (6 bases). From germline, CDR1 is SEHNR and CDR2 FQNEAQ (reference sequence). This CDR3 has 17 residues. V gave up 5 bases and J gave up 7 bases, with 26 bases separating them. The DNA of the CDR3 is TGTGCCAGCAGCGAAACCGGGGGGGCGCGGCTACAAAGTGAAGCTTTCTTT. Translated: CASSETGGARLQSEAFF. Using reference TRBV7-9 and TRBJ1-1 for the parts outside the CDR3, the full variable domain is DTGVSQNPRHKITKRGQNVTFRCDPISEHNRLYWYRQTLGQGPEFLTYFQNEAQLEKSRLLSDRFSAERPKGSFSTLEIQRTEQGDSAMYLCASSETGGARLQSEAFFGQGTRLTVV.